The 24 T cell receptor beta chains reported below all come from one sample, sequenced in a study of blood T cell repertoires in COVID-19. Sequencing was performed with immunoSEQ multiplex PCR; in TCRdb, only in-frame clones are kept and a portion is missing. The sample has 150,000 to 200,000 clones, around nine tenths seen once; the top ten hold roughly 3.3%. Material for sequencing was peripheral blood. Receptor source: a man in his 70s with acute or convalescent COVID-19.

The CDR3: CASSGLAGGPGDQYF. The CDR3 DNA reads TGTGCCAGCAGTGGCCTAGCGGGAGGGCCGGGGGATCAGTATTTT. The chain combines TRBV5-4 with TRBJ2-3; the match to TRBD2 covers 12 bases. The length of the CDR3 is 15 residues. Unmatched junction bases numbered 13, after V lost 5 bases and J lost 12 bases. Germline V gene data show CDR1 as SGHNT and CDR2 as YYREEE (reference sequence).

The chain combines TRBV7-8 with TRBJ2-7; TRBD1 agrees at 11 bases. The CDR3 has 13 amino acids. Germline lookup yields CDR1 SGHVS and CDR2 FQNEAQ. V dropped 5 bases and J dropped 7; count of bases not matched to a gene: 4. CDR3 sequence: CASSPGQGGEQYF. CDR3 DNA sequence: TGTGCCAGCAGCCCGGGACAGGGGGGAGAGCAGTACTTC.

The V call is TRBV27, the J call TRBJ1-1, with a tentative D call TRBD1 (5 bases). V shed 3 bases and J shed 0 bases, with 11 bases lying between them. This CDR3 is built from 15 residues. Looked up from germline, CDR1 is MNHEY and CDR2 is SMNVEV (reference sequence). CDR3: CASSLGRAMNTEAFF. The CDR3 bases are TGTGCCAGCAGTTTGGGCAGGGCCATGAACACTGAAGCTTTCTTT.

This rearrangement joins TRBV7-9 to TRBJ1-4; no reliable D call. Germline V gives CDR1 SEHNR, CDR2 FQNEAQ (reference sequence). Trimming left V 6 bases short and J 3 bases short, with 11 bases between. The CDR3 has 14 residues. CDR3 nucleotides: TGTGCCAGCAGGCGAGACGAGGCTAATGAAAAACTGTTTTTT. Translation gives CASRRDEANEKLFF.

This clone has just a few counts. V gene TRBV7-2 combines with J gene TRBJ1-6; D perhaps matches TRBD1 (5 bases). Trimming removed 5 bases from V and 1 base from J, with 6 bases in between. The CDR3 loop spans 14 amino acids. Germline V gene data show CDR1 as SGHTA and CDR2 as FQGNSA. Here the CDR3 DNA reads TGTGCCAGCAGCCAGGGTTCCTATAATTCACCCCTCCACTTT. It translates to CASSQGSYNSPLHF. Full variable domain (missing parts from reference TRBV7-2 and TRBJ1-6): GAGVSQSPSNKVTEKGKDVELRCDPISGHTALYWYRQSLGQGLEFLIYFQGNSAPDKSGLPSDRFSAERTGGSVSTLTIQRTQQEDSAVYLCASSQGSYNSPLHFGNGTRLTVT.

This clone showed up just once. The rearrangement joins TRBV28 to TRBJ1-5; D is ambiguous. CDR3 size: 14 residues. V dropped 3 bases and J dropped 2 bases, with 8 bases sitting between them. Germline V lookup: CDR1 MDHEN, CDR2 SYDVKM. The CDR3 is CASSFQRRNQPQHF. The CDR3 DNA sequence: TGTGCCAGCAGTTTCCAGAGGCGCAATCAGCCCCAGCATTTT.

The chain is built from TRBV30 and TRBJ1-1; 9 bases map to TRBD1. The CDR3 extends over 14 amino acids. CDR1 is GTSNPN, CDR2 SVGIG, per germline (reference sequence). V lost 1 base to trimming and J lost 0 bases; unmatched junction nucleotides: 0. The CDR3 DNA follows: TGTGCCTGGAGTGGGGACAGGGTGAACACTGAAGCTTTCTTT. As protein: CAWSGDRVNTEAFF.

This chain joins TRBV19 and TRBJ1-6, with D possibly being TRBD1 (5 bases). CDR1 and CDR2 from the germline V gene are LNHDA and SQIVND (reference sequence). The CDR3 spans 14 residues. With 5 bases removed from V and 3 bases from J, the gap between germline ends came to 8 bases. The CDR3 here is CASSPDIYNSPLHF. The DNA for the CDR3 is TGTGCCAGTAGTCCGGACATCTATAATTCACCCCTCCACTTT.

This clone was seen a few times. The V gene is TRBV3-1 (or the pseudogene TRBV3-2), the J gene TRBJ2-1, with a possible D match to TRBD2 (6 bases). The V gene's germline CDR1 is LGHDT and CDR2 YNNKEL (reference sequence). The CDR3 covers 14 residues. Trimming pared 2 bases from V and 8 bases from J, leaving 13 bases between. The CDR3, as DNA: TGTGCCAGCAGCCAACCGGGACTTAGCTATGAGCAGTTCTTC. The encoded protein is CASSQPGLSYEQFF.

This clone occurred a few times. The chain combines TRBV11-2 with TRBJ1-5; no definite D call. The CDR3 sequence is 12 residues long. Trimming stripped 4 bases from V and 12 bases from J, with 13 bases between. Germline V CDR1 and CDR2: SGHAT, FQNNGV. CDR3: CASSSGGRNQHF. The CDR3 bases are TGTGCCAGCAGCTCAGGCGGGAGAAACCAGCATTTT.

The chain links TRBV24-1 to TRBJ1-2; the D gene is possibly TRBD1 (6 bases). Trimming removed 4 bases from V and 6 bases from J, with 14 bases in between. Germline V lookup: CDR1 KGHDR, CDR2 SFDVKD. The CDR3 is made up of 14 amino acids. CDR3 nucleotides: TGTGCCACCAGTGACTCCGACAGGACCCATGGCTACACCTTC. Protein: CATSDSDRTHGYTF.

The gene calls are TRBV21-1 and TRBJ1-1; the table's D call of TRBD1 was not tested on the DNA. TRBV21-1 is given as a pseudogene. The CDR3 consists of 12 residues. The CDR3 sequence is CASSTMNTEAFF. In DNA, the CDR3 is TGTGCCAGCAGCACCATGAACACTGAAGCTTTCTTT.

This chain joins TRBV30 and TRBJ1-6; a weak D match, TRBD1 (5 bases). CDR3 length: 18 amino acids. From germline, CDR1 is GTSNPN and CDR2 SVGIG (reference sequence). V was shortened by 2 bases and J by 9 bases, with 26 bases between the two germline ends. The CDR3 protein is CAWSPFTGTYAGGSPLHF. The CDR3 DNA is TGTGCCTGGAGTCCTTTTACCGGGACTTACGCTGGGGGTTCACCCCTCCACTTT. Supplemented by reference TRBV30 and TRBJ1-6, the full variable domain reads SQTIHQWPATLVQPVGSPLSLECTVEGTSNPNLYWYRQAAGRGLQLLFYSVGIGQISSEVPQNLSASRPQDRQFILSSKKLLLSDSGFYLCAWSPFTGTYAGGSPLHFGNGTRLTVT.

This clone was seen once. V gene TRBV11-2 combines with J gene TRBJ2-1; D is uncertain. The CDR3 loop spans 13 amino acids. Germline V gene data show CDR1 as SGHAT and CDR2 as FQNNGV. The V end was cut by 2 bases, the J end by 6 bases, with 8 bases between. The CDR3 spells CASSLSPPNEQFF. CDR3 coding DNA: TGTGCCAGCAGCTTAAGCCCCCCCAATGAGCAGTTCTTC.

This rearrangement joins TRBV6-5 to TRBJ1-1; 7 bases align to TRBD1. The CDR3 covers 15 residues. Germline loops: CDR1 MNHEY, CDR2 SVGAGI. After removal of 5 bases from V and 3 bases from J, the junction contained 9 bases not matched to a gene. The CDR3 DNA sequence: TGTGCCAGCAGTCATACCGGGACAGTAGACACTGAAGCTTTCTTT. This translates into CASSHTGTVDTEAFF.

The chain has TRBV6-8 and TRBJ1-5, with D tentatively TRBD1 (5 bases). Germline CDR1 MNHGY, CDR2 SAAAGT. Trimming left V 0 bases short and J 6 bases short, with 15 bases between. The CDR3 consists of 16 residues. The CDR3 sequence is CASSYSLKQVLQPQHF. CDR3 bases: TGTGCCAGCAGTTACTCATTAAAACAGGTACTTCAGCCCCAGCATTTT.

V gene TRBV10-3 combines with J gene TRBJ1-1; D may be TRBD1 (6 bases). The CDR3 is 16 residues long. Germline-derived CDR1 and CDR2 are ENHRY and SYGVKD. Trimming left V 2 bases short and J 1 base short, with 14 bases between. This CDR3 is CAISEPQGPKNTEAFF. The CDR3 DNA sequence: TGTGCCATCAGTGAGCCTCAGGGGCCGAAGAACACTGAAGCTTTCTTT.

This clone was seen just once. This chain links TRBV2 with TRBJ1-5; no definite D call. The CDR3 spans 15 residues. Germline V gene lookup returns CDR1 SNHLY and CDR2 FYNNEI. Trimming took off 5 bases at V and 1 base at J, with 12 bases between the two ends. The CDR3 reads CASSLFPRSNQPQHF. The CDR3 DNA follows: TGTGCCAGCAGTCTCTTCCCTAGGAGCAATCAGCCCCAGCATTTT. Supplemented by reference TRBV2 and TRBJ1-5, the full variable domain reads EPEVTQTPSHQVTQMGQEVILRCVPISNHLYFYWYRQILGQKVEFLVSFYNNEISEKSEIFDDQFSVERPDGSNFTLKIRSTKLEDSAMYFCASSLFPRSNQPQHFGDGTRLSIL.

The CDR3, as DNA: TGTGCCAGCAGCCCCCCAGGGGGCTTGAACACCGGGGAGCTGTTTTTT. Protein product: CASSPPGGLNTGELFF. The chain recombines TRBV7-3 with TRBJ2-2; the match to TRBD1 covers 8 bases. The germline V gene encodes CDR1 SGHTA and CDR2 FQGTGA. Unmatched junction bases numbered 6, after V lost 5 bases and J lost 1 base. The CDR3 totals 16 residues.

The gene calls are TRBV28 and TRBJ1-1, with D possibly matching TRBD1 (5 bases). Germline values: CDR1 MDHEN, CDR2 SYDVKM. V dropped 4 bases and J dropped 4 bases, with 13 bases sitting between them. The CDR3 sequence is 14 residues long. CDR3 in amino acids: CASSSPGGTTEAFF. The CDR3 coding sequence is TGTGCCAGCAGTTCACCGGGAGGGACCACTGAAGCTTTCTTT.

In DNA form, the CDR3 reads TGTGCCACCACCGGTGGCTATGGCTACACCTTC. Translated: CATTGGYGYTF. The rearrangement links TRBV19 to TRBJ1-2; D remains unclear. Trimming stripped 10 bases from V and 4 bases from J, with 10 bases between. The CDR3 has 11 residues. Germline CDR1 LNHDA, CDR2 SQIVND (reference sequence).

This chain connects TRBV7-3 to TRBJ2-1; the match to TRBD2 covers 10 bases. Trimming cost V 4 bases and J 0 bases; bases outside gene matches: 3. This CDR3 region has 16 residues. Germline V gives CDR1 SGHTA, CDR2 FQGTGA. This CDR3 is CASSSLAGGSYNEQFF. As DNA, the CDR3 is TGTGCCAGCAGCTCCTTAGCGGGGGGCTCCTACAATGAGCAGTTCTTC.

The chain is built from TRBV5-1 and TRBJ2-7; tentative D call: TRBD1 (5 bases). V was cut by 0 bases and J by 4 bases, with 11 bases left in between. The CDR3 covers 14 residues. CDR1 SGHRS and CDR2 YFSETQ come from the germline V gene. The CDR3 coding sequence is TGCGCCAGCAGCTTGGTGGCAGGGAATTACGAGCAGTACTTC. This gives the protein CASSLVAGNYEQYF.

The chain combines TRBV2 with TRBJ1-5; TRBD1 is a possible D gene (5 bases). Per the germline V gene, CDR1 is SNHLY and CDR2 is FYNNEI. CDR3 size: 13 residues. Trimming cost V 7 bases and J 2 bases, with 9 bases left between them. For the CDR3, the DNA is TGTGCCAGCACCCCGGGGGGCAATCAGCCCCAGCATTTT. Its protein product is CASTPGGNQPQHF.